A single TCR beta chain is shown here with its context. Germline V gene sequence: CDR1 LNHDA, CDR2 SQIVND (reference sequence). V lost 5 bases and J lost 1; bases outside the gene matches: 4. The length of the CDR3 is 16 residues. The data derive from a study of OX40 agonist ivuxolimab in advanced cancers. Clones were read by immunoSEQ multiplex PCR, and TCRdb kept only the in-frame ones, dropping some. Among about 25,000 clones listed, 65% to 90% were seen once. The chain couples TRBV19 to TRBJ2-5; 13 bases fit TRBD2. The sample here was CD4+ or CD8+ T cells sorted from blood, taken in a trial of the OX40 agonist ivuxolimab. This sequence originates from an adult with an advanced solid tumor such as melanoma, head and neck, liver or kidney cancer. The CDR3 coding sequence is TGTGCCAGTAGTGAACTAGCGGGAGGGCCCCAAGAGACCCAGTACTTC. Translation: CASSELAGGPQETQYF.